One sample yielded the 6 T cell receptor beta chains listed below, sequenced in a study of Graves' ophthalmopathy and Graves' hyperthyroidism. From RNA, the CDR3 regions of TCR beta chains were amplified and sequenced. Following a first-round RT-PCR that used HTBI primers, a second-round multiplex PCR was carried out. TCRdb processed the multiplex PCR reads anew with MiXCR; each CDR3 protein has one entry. The sample contains 900,000 to 1,200,000 distinct CDR3 sequences, about two fifths of which appear only once. The sequenced sample consisted of peripheral blood or thyroid tissue (not recorded which). These receptors were obtained from an adult man with Graves' hyperthyroidism.

The chain employs TRBV20-1 and TRBJ1-1; possible D gene TRBD1, 5 bases. Germline-derived CDR1 and CDR2 are DFQATT and SNEGSKA (reference sequence). The CDR3 is made up of 14 amino acids. Deletions cut 1 base from V and 1 base from J, with 10 bases between. The CDR3 loop is CSARAPGRNTEAFF. The DNA for the CDR3 is TGCAGTGCTAGAGCCCCAGGGCGGAACACTGAAGCTTTCTTT.

This clonotype has a count of ten or more. This rearrangement joins TRBV12-3 or TRBV12-4 to TRBJ2-5, with D perhaps matching TRBD2 (5 bases). This CDR3 region has 13 residues. The V and J ends lost 1 base and 14 bases respectively, with 17 bases between them. CDR3 region: CASSLGLSGGIYF. In DNA, the CDR3 is TGTGCCAGCAGTTTAGGGCTAAGCGGAGGTATTTACTTC.

This clonotype showed up many times. The genes are TRBV12-3 or TRBV12-4 and TRBJ1-1; no clear D gene. Trimming took 2 bases from V and 7 from J, leaving 8 bases between them. This CDR3 has 12 amino acids. CDR3 protein: CASSLTGHEAFF. The CDR3 nucleotides are TGTGCCAGCAGTTTAACCGGCCATGAAGCTTTCTTT.

CDR3 bases: TGTGCCAGCAGTCCCCGTGTACAGGGCCGTAACTATAGCAATCAGCCCCAGCATTTT. It codes for CASSPRVQGRNYSNQPQHF. The chain couples TRBV12-3 or TRBV12-4 to TRBJ1-5, with a tentative D call TRBD1 (6 bases). This CDR3 is 19 amino acids long. Deletions cut 5 bases from V and 0 bases from J, with 23 bases between.

This chain joins TRBV7-2 and TRBJ2-5; 16 positions match TRBD2. Germline values: CDR1 SGHTA, CDR2 FQGNSA. With 6 bases clipped from V and 5 bases from J, the junction kept 9 bases outside the gene matches. The CDR3 length is 17 residues. CDR3 in amino acids: CASRRGTSGRVEETQYF. For the CDR3, the DNA is TGTGCCAGCAGACGCGGGACTAGCGGGAGGGTTGAGGAGACCCAGTACTTC.

As concerns this clonotype: With a much larger clone just one base away, this may be a read error. The J gene is TRBJ2-7, the V gene TRBV11-1, with 8 bases fitting TRBD2. V lost 7 bases, J lost 6 bases, and 14 bases stayed unmatched. Germline CDR1 SGHAT, CDR2 FQDESV (reference sequence). The CDR3 consists of 15 residues. CDR3 bases: TGTGCCAGCACCTCCGCGGGGGGCCTAAGGGCCGAGCAGTACTTC. It encodes CASTSAGGLRAEQYF.